A selection of T cell receptor beta chains follows, all from one sample in a study of cytomegalovirus exposure and HLA in healthy donors. Data came from immunoSEQ multiplex PCR; TCRdb stores just in-frame clones and leaves some out. Of 110,000 to 150,000 clones listed, roughly 9.4% are singletons. The sample was PBMCs. Receptor source: a male donor in good health and CMV-seronegative. Both conserved end residues are part of each CDR3. D genes are given only for firm matches. Not all rows give a size; the values are once, few, many and, for expanded clones, a class.

NA	TRBV18	NA	TRBJ2-7	TGTGCCAGCTCAGCAACAGGTACCTACGAGCAGTACTTC	CASSATGTYEQYF
few	TRBV6-1	TRBD1	TRBJ1-5	TGTGCCACGCAGGGACAGTTTAGCAATCAGCCCCAGCATTTT	CATQGQFSNQPQHF
NA	TRBV7-9	NA	TRBJ1-6	TGTGCCAGCAGTTCTCTCCCACCCCTCCACTTT	CASSSLPPLHF
few	TRBV7-9	NA	TRBJ1-2	TGTGCCAGCAGCCGTTCTCAGACACAAGCCTTC	CASSRSQTQAF
few	TRBV6-5	TRBD1	TRBJ1-1	TGTGCCAGCAGTGGGCAGGGGGGGAACACTGAAGCTTTCTTT	CASSGQGGNTEAFF
few	TRBV27	NA	TRBJ2-6	TGTGCCAGCAGTTTAGGCCAGGGTGGTGGTGGGGCCAACGTCCTGACTTTC	CASSLGQGGGGANVLTF
NA	TRBV18	TRBD1	TRBJ1-5	TGTGCCAGCTCACCCCAGGCCGGGACAGAGAGCAATCAGCCCCAGCATTTT	CASSPQAGTESNQPQHF
NA	TRBV7-8	TRBD1	TRBJ1-1	TGTGCCAGCAGCACCGGAAGGGGGCGCGACACTGAAGCTTTCTTT	CASSTGRGRDTEAFF
few	TRBV5-6	NA	TRBJ1-3	TGTGCCAGCAGCTTGAAGACAGGAAACGCCATATATTTT	CASSLKTGNAIYF
NA	TRBV9	TRBD1	TRBJ1-2	TGTGCCAGCAGCGTAGCCGAAGGACAGGGACCCTATGGCTACACCTTC	CASSVAEGQGPYGYTF
few	TRBV28	NA	TRBJ2-2	TGTGCCAGCGGGGGCTTCAGTGGGGAGCTGTTTTTT	CASGGFSGELFF
few	TRBV28	NA	TRBJ2-7	TGTGCCAGCAGCCGGGTTGGAGAGCAGTACTTC	CASSRVGEQYF
NA	TRBV28	NA	TRBJ2-7	TGTGCCAGCAGTGTAATCCGGGAAGGCTCCTACGAGCAGTACTTC	CASSVIREGSYEQYF
NA	TRBV9	TRBD1	TRBJ2-2	TGTGCCAGCAGAGGGACAGTAGACACCGGGGAGCTGTTTTTT	CASRGTVDTGELFF
NA	TRBV7-2	NA	TRBJ1-5	TGTGCCAGCAGCCCCACGGTTAGTGGCAATCAGCCCCAGCATTTT	CASSPTVSGNQPQHF
NA	TRBV7-2	TRBD1	TRBJ2-3	TGTGCCAGCAGCTACAGGGGTTCAGGGGATACGCAGTATTTT	CASSYRGSGDTQYF
few	TRBV30	TRBD2	TRBJ2-3	TGTGCCTGGAGTGGGCTAGCGGGAGGAGCGGTAGATACGCAGTATTTT	CAWSGLAGGAVDTQYF
NA	TRBV4-2	TRBD1	TRBJ2-7	TGTGCCAGCAGCCAGGGAGGGACAGGGCCACCCTACGAGCAGTACTTC	CASSQGGTGPPYEQYF
NA	TRBV11-2	NA	TRBJ1-1	TGTGCCAGCAGCGCTGTCTTTCAGGGGATGAACACTGAAGCTTTCTTT	CASSAVFQGMNTEAFF
NA	TRBV21-1	NA	TRBJ2-7	TGTGCCAGCAGCAAGGTCCAGGGGTGGAGGCCCCCCACGGCCGAGCAGTACTTC	CASSKVQGWRPPTAEQYF
NA	TRBV7-2	NA	TRBJ1-1	TGTGCCAGCAGCTTAGGGAGCCTGACCACTGAAGCTTTCTTT	CASSLGSLTTEAFF
few	TRBV7-2	NA	TRBJ2-2	TGTGCCAGCAGCTTTCGGACAAACACCGGGGAGCTGTTTTTT	CASSFRTNTGELFF
few	TRBV4-3	TRBD2	TRBJ2-5	TGCGCCAGCAGCCAAGGGCAGCACCTGACTAGCGGGACGCGCCAAGAGACCCAGTACTTC	CASSQGQHLTSGTRQETQYF
few	TRBV28	TRBD1	TRBJ2-7	TGTGCCAGCAGTTTCGGGGACAGCTCCTACGAGCAGTACTTC	CASSFGDSSYEQYF
NA	TRBV4-3	TRBD1	TRBJ1-3	TGCGCCAGCAGCCAAGGGACAGGGGCTGGAAACACCATATATTTT	CASSQGTGAGNTIYF
few	TRBV28	NA	TRBJ1-5	TGTGCCAGCAGTCCAGCCTTGTGGGGGGGCGATCAGCCCCAGCATTTT	CASSPALWGGDQPQHF
NA	TRBV19	NA	TRBJ2-2	TGTGCCAGTAGGTCGGCAGGGGGGTTAACGAGGGAGCTGTTTTTT	CASRSAGGLTRELFF
NA	TRBV28	TRBD1	TRBJ2-5	TGTGCCAGCAGCTTACAGGGGGCAGAGACCCAGTACTTC	CASSLQGAETQYF
NA	TRBV9	TRBD1	TRBJ2-2	TGTGCCAGCAGCGCCGACAGGGGCGAGAACACCGGGGAGCTGTTTTTT	CASSADRGENTGELFF
few	TRBV6-1	NA	TRBJ2-7	TGTGCCAGCAGAGATACTAGACCCCTCGAGTACGAGCAGTACTTC	CASRDTRPLEYEQYF
NA	TRBV14	NA	TRBJ2-3	TGTGCCAGCAGCCAGGTAGTACTAGGAGGCACAGATACGCAGTATTTT	CASSQVVLGGTDTQYF
NA	TRBV6-6	NA	TRBJ1-1	TGTGCCAGCAGTTATTCGCCCTCGGTGAACACTGAAGCTTTCTTT	CASSYSPSVNTEAFF
NA	TRBV5-4	TRBD2	TRBJ2-2	TGTGCCAGCAGCTTAGGTCTAGCGGCGAACACCGGGGAGCTGTTTTTT	CASSLGLAANTGELFF
few	TRBV9	NA	TRBJ1-2	TGTGCCAGCAGCGTAGCTGGTGAAGCGGCTGGCTACACCTTC	CASSVAGEAAGYTF
few	TRBV4-3	TRBD1	TRBJ2-2	TGCGCCAGCAGCCAAATGGGACAGGGGCCCGGGGAGCTGTTTTTT	CASSQMGQGPGELFF
NA	TRBV4-3	NA	TRBJ1-6	TGCGCCAGCAGCCAATCCAGGGAATCCTATAATTCACCCCTCCACTTT	CASSQSRESYNSPLHF
few	TRBV6-5	NA	TRBJ1-3	TGTGCCAGCAGTCCCCGGAGGGGCTCTGGAAACACCATATATTTT	CASSPRRGSGNTIYF
few	TRBV11-1	NA	TRBJ2-7	TGTGCCAGCAGCTGGCGCGGGGCTTCCTACGAGCAGTACTTC	CASSWRGASYEQYF
few	TRBV5-4	TRBD2	TRBJ2-1	TGTGCCAGCAGCTCGGGAGGGTACAATGAGCAGTTCTTC	CASSSGGYNEQFF
few	TRBV6-5	TRBD2	TRBJ2-1	TGTGCCAGCAGCACTAGCGGGAGGCGGAATGAGCAGTTCTTC	CASSTSGRRNEQFF
few	TRBV9	TRBD1	TRBJ1-6	TGTGCCAGCAGCGTAGGGGGACAGGGCTCTAATTCACCCCTCCACTTT	CASSVGGQGSNSPLHF
few	TRBV4-3	NA	TRBJ2-7	TGCGCCAGCAGCCAAGATCTAAGGGGTATGTACGAGCAGTACTTC	CASSQDLRGMYEQYF
few	TRBV12-5	NA	TRBJ2-7	TGTGGATCGAGCTTTCTGTACGAGCAGTACTTC	CGSSFLYEQYF
few	TRBV5-6	NA	TRBJ1-5	TGTGCCAGCAGCCTGGCGGACAGCCCCAATCAGCCCCAGCATTTT	CASSLADSPNQPQHF
few	TRBV9	NA	TRBJ1-5	TGTGCCAGCAGCCCGACTTCAGGGCAAGAAGGGAATCAGCCCCAGCATTTT	CASSPTSGQEGNQPQHF
NA	TRBV7-8	TRBD1	TRBJ2-7	TGTGCCAGCAGCCCGAGGGACAGGGGGTACTACGAGCAGTACTTC	CASSPRDRGYYEQYF
few	TRBV28	NA	TRBJ1-4	TGTGCCAGCAGGGGGCTAGAAAGGGTCGAAAAACTGTTTTTT	CASRGLERVEKLFF
few	TRBV7-9	NA	TRBJ2-7	TGTGCCGGGGGGTCTTCACTCTCCTACGAGCAGTACTTC	CAGGSSLSYEQYF